One sample yielded the 22 T cell receptor beta chains listed below, sequenced in a study of monozygotic twins with inflammatory bowel disease. TCRdb re-called the 5' RACE reads and gives one entry per CDR3 protein, without DNA. The sample totals more than 95,000 distinct CDR3 sequences; its top ten clones hold about 2%. Source material: blood. The receptors shown here come from a human donor with ulcerative colitis or Crohn's disease, or a healthy co-twin of an affected twin (not recorded which).

The rearrangement joins TRBV6-4 to TRBJ2-1; there is no DNA to check the TCRdb D call of TRBD1. The CDR3 sequence is 13 residues long. Per germline, CDR1 MRHNA and CDR2 SNTAGT. Here the CDR3 reads CASSDEGGYEQFF.

The CDR3 is CASSYSLSSYNSPLHF. This rearrangement joins TRBV6-5 to TRBJ1-6. The CDR3 consists of 16 residues. From germline, CDR1 is MNHEY and CDR2 SVGAGI.

This sequence joins TRBV6-5 and TRBJ2-1; the D call from TCRdb, TRBD2, cannot be confirmed without DNA. Germline CDR1 is MNHEY and CDR2 is SVGAGI. The CDR3 sequence is 14 residues long. CDR3 residues: CASSWGGRVNEQFF.

The chain employs TRBV4-3 and TRBJ1-6. This CDR3 comprises 15 residues. The germline gives CDR1 LGHNA, CDR2 YSLEER. The CDR3 spells CASSQDRDYNSPLHF.

This chain uses TRBV9 with TRBJ2-2; absent DNA, TCRdb's TRBD1 call cannot be checked. This CDR3 contains 17 residues. CDR1 is SGDLS, CDR2 YYNGEE, per germline. The CDR3 loop is CASSPAGPTAVPGELFF.

This chain uses TRBV5-1 with TRBJ1-5; the D call of TRBD1 rests on TCRdb alone, since no DNA is present to check it. The CDR3 loop spans 15 amino acids. In germline, CDR1 is SGHRS, CDR2 YFSETQ. The CDR3 spells CASSEGQTSNQPQHF.

This CDR3 reads CASQDRASYGYTF. The chain links TRBV6-6 to TRBJ1-2; TCRdb picks TRBD1, but there is no DNA to check that call. Germline CDR1 MNHNY, CDR2 SVGAGI (reference sequence). This CDR3 has 13 amino acids.

The V and J genes are TRBV24-1 and TRBJ1-2; TCRdb calls TRBD1, which cannot be checked without DNA. Germline assignment: CDR1 KGHDR and CDR2 SFDVKD. This CDR3 has 16 amino acids. This CDR3 reads CATSDSFLTGNYGYTF.

The rearrangement joins TRBV5-1 to TRBJ1-4; with no DNA, the TCRdb D assignment of TRBD1 cannot be verified. CDR3 length: 15 residues. Germline V gene lookup returns CDR1 SGHRS and CDR2 YFSETQ. CDR3 protein: CASSISGASNEKLFF.

The chain carries TRBV18 and TRBJ2-7; no DNA is available, so the TRBD2 call from TCRdb remains unchecked. Per germline, CDR1 KGHSH and CDR2 LQKENI. The CDR3 is 13 amino acids. CDR3 amino acids: CASSERASYEQYF.

The chain combines TRBV19 with TRBJ2-2; TCRdb gives TRBD2 as the D gene, but with no DNA this cannot be confirmed. The CDR3 is 15 amino acids. The germline gives CDR1 LNHDA, CDR2 SQIVND (reference sequence). CDR3 protein: CASSTSLAGAGELFF.

The chain combines TRBV7-9 with TRBJ1-1. The CDR3 runs 15 residues. The V gene's germline CDR1 is SEHNR and CDR2 FQNEAQ (reference sequence). CDR3 sequence: CASSLALREYGEAFF. Variable domain in full (rest from reference TRBV7-9 and TRBJ1-1): DTGVSQNPRHKITKRGQNVTFRCDPISEHNRLYWYRQTLGQGPEFLTYFQNEAQLEKSRLLSDRFSAERPKGSFSTLEIQRTEQGDSAMYLCASSLALREYGEAFFGQGTRLTVV.

The V gene is TRBV12-3 or TRBV12-4, the J gene TRBJ2-7; the D gene TCRdb calls, TRBD1, cannot be checked with no DNA. CDR3 length equals 15 residues. CDR3 loop: CASSPGGLSSYEQYF.

The gene calls are TRBV5-1 and TRBJ2-3; TCRdb designates TRBD1, a call that cannot be tested without DNA. The CDR3 is made up of 14 amino acids. Germline assignment: CDR1 SGHRS and CDR2 YFSETQ. The CDR3 spells CASSQGDGADTQYF.

The chain has TRBV5-1 and TRBJ1-1. Germline V gene data show CDR1 as SGHRS and CDR2 as YFSETQ. There are 13 residues in the CDR3. The CDR3 reads CASSMGQYTEAFF.

The chain carries TRBV29-1 and TRBJ2-1. Germline-derived CDR1 and CDR2 are SQVTM and ANQGSEA. The CDR3 runs 13 residues. This CDR3 reads CSVEEGLNNEQFF.

The CDR3 protein is CSARVRQGQDVRYEQYF. The J gene is TRBJ2-7, the V gene TRBV20-1; TCRdb picks TRBD1, but there is no DNA to check that call. The CDR3 is 17 residues long. CDR1 and CDR2 (germline): DFQATT, SNEGSKA (reference sequence).

This sequence joins TRBV7-9 and TRBJ1-5; no DNA is available, so the TRBD1 call from TCRdb remains unchecked. CDR1 and CDR2 (germline): SEHNR, FQNEAQ (reference sequence). The CDR3 loop spans 17 amino acids. CDR3 sequence reads: CASSPTGGPRGNQPQHF.

This rearrangement joins TRBV27 to TRBJ1-1. CDR3 length: 13 residues. Germline CDR1 is MNHEY and CDR2 is SMNVEV (reference sequence). The CDR3 spells CASSLFVGTEAFF.

V is TRBV29-1 and J is TRBJ1-2; the TCRdb D gene call, TRBD1, has no DNA to confirm it. This CDR3 has 12 amino acids. CDR1 SQVTM and CDR2 ANQGSEA come from the germline V gene. The CDR3 reads CSARDENYGYTF.

The chain carries TRBV28 and TRBJ2-7; the D call of TRBD2 rests on TCRdb alone, since no DNA is present to check it. CDR3 size: 15 residues. The V gene's germline CDR1 is MDHEN and CDR2 SYDVKM. The CDR3 protein is CASTRGGTNSYEQYF.

The chain is built from TRBV5-1 and TRBJ2-7; TCRdb outputs TRBD1, but without DNA this stays unchecked. Looked up from germline, CDR1 is SGHRS and CDR2 is YFSETQ. This CDR3 has 12 amino acids. The CDR3 sequence: CASSPGGYEQYF.